A selection of T cell receptor beta chains follows, all from one sample in a study of T-cell memory formation after mild COVID-19. TCRdb independently ran MiXCR on the 5' RACE reads; one entry per CDR3 protein. This repertoire shows roughly 130,000 distinct CDR3 sequences, approximately 6.2% found once; its top ten account for approximately 2.3%. What was sequenced was PBMCs or a T cell subset sorted from them (not recorded which). The source of these receptors is an adult woman who had mild COVID-19 (a few samples of this study predate the infection). Cell type and time point are not known. Each CDR3 is given with its conserved first and last residue. D genes are given only for firm matches. Size values are once, few and many counts, or a class for expanded clones, and some rows have none.

J gene,clone size,V gene,D gene,CDR3 length,CDR3 protein,CDR3 DNA
TRBJ2-7,few,TRBV5-6,TRBD1,14,CASSSGQGYDEQYF,TGTGCCAGCAGCTCGGGACAGGGTTATGATGAGCAGTACTTC
TRBJ2-1,.,TRBV12-3/TRBV12-4,.,13,CASRTELYNEQFF,TGTGCCAGCAGGACGGAGCTCTACAATGAGCAGTTCTTC
TRBJ2-1,few,TRBV6-5,.,14,CASSYAAGHNEQFF,TGTGCCAGCAGTTACGCGGCGGGCCACAATGAGCAGTTCTTC
TRBJ2-5,.,TRBV27,.,14,CASSLEGIRKTQYF,TGTGCCAGCAGTTTGGAGGGTATTCGAAAGACCCAGTACTTC
TRBJ2-6,few,TRBV6-1,TRBD1,18,CASSATQGANSGANVLTF,TGTGCCAGCAGCGCCACTCAGGGGGCGAACTCTGGGGCCAACGTCCTGACTTTC
TRBJ2-3,.,TRBV5-1,.,13,CASSLEGADTQYF,TGCGCCAGCAGCTTGGAAGGGGCAGATACGCAGTATTTT
TRBJ1-1,few,TRBV7-3,.,17,CASSFERAGRGNTEAFF,TGTGCCAGCAGCTTTGAGAGGGCCGGCCGGGGGAACACTGAAGCTTTCTTT
TRBJ2-3,few,TRBV7-6,TRBD2,18,CASSLANGLAGVTDTQYF,TGTGCCAGCAGCTTAGCTAATGGACTAGCGGGGGTGACAGATACGCAGTATTTT
TRBJ2-7,many,TRBV20-1,TRBD2,15,CSARDRLAGAVEQYF,TGCAGTGCTAGAGATCGACTAGCGGGTGCCGTCGAGCAGTACTTC
TRBJ2-7,few,TRBV7-3,TRBD2,15,CASSLAAGVTYEQYF,TGTGCCAGCAGCTTAGCGGCGGGGGTTACCTACGAGCAGTACTTC
TRBJ2-1,many,TRBV29-1,.,10,CSVVRNEQFF,TGCAGCGTCGTCCGCAATGAGCAGTTCTTC
TRBJ2-5,.,TRBV3-1,.,14,CASSQDRHLETQYF,TGTGCCAGCAGCCAAGACCGACACTTAGAGACCCAGTACTTC